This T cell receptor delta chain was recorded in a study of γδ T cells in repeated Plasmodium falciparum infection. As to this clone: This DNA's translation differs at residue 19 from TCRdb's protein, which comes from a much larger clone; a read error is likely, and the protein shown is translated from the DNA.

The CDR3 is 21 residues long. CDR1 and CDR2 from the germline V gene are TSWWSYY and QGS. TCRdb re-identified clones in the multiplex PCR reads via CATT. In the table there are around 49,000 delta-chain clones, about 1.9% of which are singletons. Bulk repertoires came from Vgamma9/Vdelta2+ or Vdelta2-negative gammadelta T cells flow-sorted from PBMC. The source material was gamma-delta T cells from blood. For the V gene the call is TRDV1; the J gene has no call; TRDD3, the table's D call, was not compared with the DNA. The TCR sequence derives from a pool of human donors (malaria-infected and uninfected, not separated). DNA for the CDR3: TGTGCTCTTGGGGAACTGGGTTGGGGTTCCCTGTACTGGGGGATCCGGCATAAACCCATCTTT. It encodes CALGELGWGSLYWGIRHKPIF.